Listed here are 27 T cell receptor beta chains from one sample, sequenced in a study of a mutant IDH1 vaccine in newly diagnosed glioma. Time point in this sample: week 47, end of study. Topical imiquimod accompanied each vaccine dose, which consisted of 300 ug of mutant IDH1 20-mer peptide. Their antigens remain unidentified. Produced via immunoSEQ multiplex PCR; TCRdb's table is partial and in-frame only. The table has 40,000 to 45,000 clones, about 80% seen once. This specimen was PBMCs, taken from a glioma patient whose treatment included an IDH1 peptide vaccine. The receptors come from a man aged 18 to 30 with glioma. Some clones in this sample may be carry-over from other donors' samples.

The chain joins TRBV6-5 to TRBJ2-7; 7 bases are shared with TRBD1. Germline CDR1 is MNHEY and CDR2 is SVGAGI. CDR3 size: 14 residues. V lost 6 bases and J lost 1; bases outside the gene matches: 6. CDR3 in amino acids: CASSRDRPSYEQYF. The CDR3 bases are TGTGCCAGCAGCCGGGACAGACCTTCCTACGAGCAGTACTTC.

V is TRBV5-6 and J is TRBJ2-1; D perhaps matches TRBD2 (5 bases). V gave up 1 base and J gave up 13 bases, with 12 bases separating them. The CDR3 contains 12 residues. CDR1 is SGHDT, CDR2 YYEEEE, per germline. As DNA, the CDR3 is TGTGCCAGCAGCTTGTTTCTGGACTTCCAGTTCTTC. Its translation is CASSLFLDFQFF.

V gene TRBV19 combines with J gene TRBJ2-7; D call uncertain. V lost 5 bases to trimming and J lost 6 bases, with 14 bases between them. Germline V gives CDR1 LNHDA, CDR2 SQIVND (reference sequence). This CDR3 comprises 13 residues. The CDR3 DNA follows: TGTGCCAGTAGTCCAGAACCAACACGCGAGCAGTACTTC. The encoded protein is CASSPEPTREQYF.

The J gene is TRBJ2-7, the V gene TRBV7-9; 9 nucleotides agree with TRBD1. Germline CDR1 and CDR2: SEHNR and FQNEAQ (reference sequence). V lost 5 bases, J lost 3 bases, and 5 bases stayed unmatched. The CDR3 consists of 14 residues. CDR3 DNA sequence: TGTGCCAGCAGCGGGGACAGGGTAAACTACGAGCAGTACTTC. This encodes CASSGDRVNYEQYF.

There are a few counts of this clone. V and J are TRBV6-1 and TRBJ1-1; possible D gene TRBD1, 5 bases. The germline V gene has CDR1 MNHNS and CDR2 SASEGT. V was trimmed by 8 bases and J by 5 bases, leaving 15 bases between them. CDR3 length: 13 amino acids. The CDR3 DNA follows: TGTGCCAGCCAAGCAGGGATAAGAACTGAAGCTTTCTTT. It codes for CASQAGIRTEAFF.

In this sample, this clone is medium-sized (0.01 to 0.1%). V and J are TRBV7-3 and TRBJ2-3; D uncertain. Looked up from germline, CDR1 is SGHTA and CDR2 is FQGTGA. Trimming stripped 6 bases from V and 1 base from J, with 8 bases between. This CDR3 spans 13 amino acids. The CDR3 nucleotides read TGTGCCAGCAGTTCTGGGGGCACAGATACGCAGTATTTT. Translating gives CASSSGGTDTQYF.

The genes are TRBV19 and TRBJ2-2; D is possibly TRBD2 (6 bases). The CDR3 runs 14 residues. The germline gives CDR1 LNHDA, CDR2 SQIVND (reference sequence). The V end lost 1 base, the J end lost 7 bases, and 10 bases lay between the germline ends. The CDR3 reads CASSIVEGGGELFF. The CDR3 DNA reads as TGTGCCAGTAGTATAGTCGAGGGAGGCGGGGAGCTGTTTTTT.

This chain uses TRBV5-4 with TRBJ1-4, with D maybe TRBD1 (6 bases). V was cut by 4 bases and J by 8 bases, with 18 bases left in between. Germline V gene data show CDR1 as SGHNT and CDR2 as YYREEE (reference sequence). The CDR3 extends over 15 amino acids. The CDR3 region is CASSPKGGIEEKLFF. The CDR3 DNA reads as TGTGCCAGCAGCCCAAAGGGGGGCATCGAGGAAAAACTGTTTTTT.

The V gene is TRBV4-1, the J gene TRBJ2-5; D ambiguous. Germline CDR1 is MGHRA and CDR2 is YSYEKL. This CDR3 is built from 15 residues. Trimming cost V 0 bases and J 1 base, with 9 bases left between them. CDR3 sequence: CASSQDLAIQETQYF. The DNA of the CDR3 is TGCGCCAGCAGCCAAGATCTGGCAATCCAAGAGACCCAGTACTTC.

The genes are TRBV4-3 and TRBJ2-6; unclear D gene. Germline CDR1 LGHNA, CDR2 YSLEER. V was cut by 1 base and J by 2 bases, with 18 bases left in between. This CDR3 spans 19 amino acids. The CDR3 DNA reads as TGCGCCAGCAGCCAAGGGGATCGGCTCGGCCTCCCTGGGGCCAACGTCCTGACTTTC. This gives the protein CASSQGDRLGLPGANVLTF.

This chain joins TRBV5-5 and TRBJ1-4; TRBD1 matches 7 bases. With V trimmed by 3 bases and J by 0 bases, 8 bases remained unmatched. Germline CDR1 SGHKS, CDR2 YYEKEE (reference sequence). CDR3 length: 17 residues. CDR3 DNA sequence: TGTGCCAGCAGCTGGAAAAAGGGGGCAGCAACTAATGAAAAACTGTTTTTT. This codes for CASSWKKGAATNEKLFF.

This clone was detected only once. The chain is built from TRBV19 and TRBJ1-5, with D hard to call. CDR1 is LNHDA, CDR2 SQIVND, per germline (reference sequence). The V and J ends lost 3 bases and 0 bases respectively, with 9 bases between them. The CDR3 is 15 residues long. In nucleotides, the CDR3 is TGTGCCAGTAGTATTACTGTGAATAGCAATCAGCCCCAGCATTTT. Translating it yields CASSITVNSNQPQHF.

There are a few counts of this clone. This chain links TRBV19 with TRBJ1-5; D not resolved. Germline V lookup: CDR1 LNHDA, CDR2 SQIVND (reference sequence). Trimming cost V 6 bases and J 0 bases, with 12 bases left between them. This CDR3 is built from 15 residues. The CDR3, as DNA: TGTGCCAGTAGGGTCTGGACGACTAGCAATCAGCCCCAGCATTTT. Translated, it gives CASRVWTTSNQPQHF.

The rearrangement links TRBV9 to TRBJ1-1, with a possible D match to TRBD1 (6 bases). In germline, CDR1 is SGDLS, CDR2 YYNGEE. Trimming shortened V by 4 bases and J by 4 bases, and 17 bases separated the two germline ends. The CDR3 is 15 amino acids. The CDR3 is CASSTRTAPGTEAFF. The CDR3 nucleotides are TGTGCCAGCAGCACAAGGACAGCCCCGGGCACTGAAGCTTTCTTT.

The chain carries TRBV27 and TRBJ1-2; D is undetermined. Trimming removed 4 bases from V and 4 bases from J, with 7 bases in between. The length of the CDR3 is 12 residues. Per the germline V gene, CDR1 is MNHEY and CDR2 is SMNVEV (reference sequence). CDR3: CASSWAGYGYTF. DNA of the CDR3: TGTGCCAGCAGTTGGGCAGGCTATGGCTACACCTTC.

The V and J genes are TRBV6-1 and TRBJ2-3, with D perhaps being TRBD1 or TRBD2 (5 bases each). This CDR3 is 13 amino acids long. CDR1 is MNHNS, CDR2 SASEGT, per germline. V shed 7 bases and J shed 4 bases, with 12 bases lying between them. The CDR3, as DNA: TGTGCCAGCAACCTGGGACCCGCAGATACGCAGTATTTT. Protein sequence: CASNLGPADTQYF.

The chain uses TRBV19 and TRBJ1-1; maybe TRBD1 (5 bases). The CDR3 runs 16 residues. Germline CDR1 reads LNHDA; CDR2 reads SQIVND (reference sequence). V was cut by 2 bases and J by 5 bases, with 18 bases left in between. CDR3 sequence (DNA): TGTGCCAGTAGTATAACCATCCGGGACCCCCGGACTGAAGCTTTCTTT. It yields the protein CASSITIRDPRTEAFF.

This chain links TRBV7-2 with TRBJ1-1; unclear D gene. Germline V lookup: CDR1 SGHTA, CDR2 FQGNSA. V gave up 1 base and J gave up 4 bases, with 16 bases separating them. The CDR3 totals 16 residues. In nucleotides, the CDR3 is TGTGCCAGCAGCTTAGTTGGCTCCCGGGCCAGCACTGAAGCTTTCTTT. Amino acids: CASSLVGSRASTEAFF.

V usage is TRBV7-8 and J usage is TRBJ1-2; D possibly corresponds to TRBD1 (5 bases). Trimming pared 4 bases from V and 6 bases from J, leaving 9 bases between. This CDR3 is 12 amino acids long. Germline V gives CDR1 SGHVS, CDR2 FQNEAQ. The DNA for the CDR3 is TGTGCCAGCAGCTCGGGACGAAATGGCTACACCTTC. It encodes CASSSGRNGYTF.

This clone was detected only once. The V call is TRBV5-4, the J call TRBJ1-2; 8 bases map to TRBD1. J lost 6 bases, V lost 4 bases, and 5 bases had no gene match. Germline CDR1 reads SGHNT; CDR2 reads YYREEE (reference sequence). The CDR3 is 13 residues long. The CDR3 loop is CASSLQTGDGYTF. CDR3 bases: TGTGCCAGCAGCCTACAGACAGGGGATGGCTACACCTTC.

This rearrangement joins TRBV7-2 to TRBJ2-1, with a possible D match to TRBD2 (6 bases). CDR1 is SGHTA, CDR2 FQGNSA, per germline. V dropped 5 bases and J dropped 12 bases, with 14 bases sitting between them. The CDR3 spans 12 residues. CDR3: CASSPSGLGQFF. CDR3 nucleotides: TGTGCCAGCAGCCCCAGCGGGTTAGGGCAGTTCTTC.

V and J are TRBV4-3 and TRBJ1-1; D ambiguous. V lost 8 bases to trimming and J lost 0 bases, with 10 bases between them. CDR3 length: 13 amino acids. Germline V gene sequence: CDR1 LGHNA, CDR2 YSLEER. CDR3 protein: CASRLGMNTEAFF. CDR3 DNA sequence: TGCGCCAGCCGGCTGGGTATGAACACTGAAGCTTTCTTT.

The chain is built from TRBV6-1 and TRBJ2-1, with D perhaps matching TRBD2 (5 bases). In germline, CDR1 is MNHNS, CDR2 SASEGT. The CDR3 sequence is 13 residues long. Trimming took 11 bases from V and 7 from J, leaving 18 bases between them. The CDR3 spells CALSGRVPNEQFF. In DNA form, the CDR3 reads TGTGCCTTAAGTGGGCGGGTCCCAAATGAGCAGTTCTTC.

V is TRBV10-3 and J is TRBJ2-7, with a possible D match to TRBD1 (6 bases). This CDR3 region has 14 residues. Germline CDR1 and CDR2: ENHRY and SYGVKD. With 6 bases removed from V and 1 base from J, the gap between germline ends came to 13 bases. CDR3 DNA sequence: TGTGCCATCAGCGCGAAACAGGGTTCCTACGAGCAGTACTTC. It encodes CAISAKQGSYEQYF.

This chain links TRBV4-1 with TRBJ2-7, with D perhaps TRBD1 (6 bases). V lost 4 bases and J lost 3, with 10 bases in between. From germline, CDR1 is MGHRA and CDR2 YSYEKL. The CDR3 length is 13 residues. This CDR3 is CASSPRQDYEQYF. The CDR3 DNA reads TGCGCCAGCAGCCCACGACAGGACTACGAGCAGTACTTC.

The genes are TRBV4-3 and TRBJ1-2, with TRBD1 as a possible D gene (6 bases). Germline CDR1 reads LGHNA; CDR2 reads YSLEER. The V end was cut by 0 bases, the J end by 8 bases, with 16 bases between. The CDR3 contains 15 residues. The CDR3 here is CASSQEWGRSEGYTF. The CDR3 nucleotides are TGCGCCAGCAGCCAAGAGTGGGGGCGCTCGGAGGGCTACACCTTC.

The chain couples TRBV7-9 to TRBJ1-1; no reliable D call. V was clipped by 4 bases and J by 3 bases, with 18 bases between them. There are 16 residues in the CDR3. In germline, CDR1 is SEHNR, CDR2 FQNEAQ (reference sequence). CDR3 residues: CASSSYFGKGHTEAFF. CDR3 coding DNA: TGTGCCAGCAGCTCCTACTTTGGAAAGGGCCACACTGAAGCTTTCTTT.